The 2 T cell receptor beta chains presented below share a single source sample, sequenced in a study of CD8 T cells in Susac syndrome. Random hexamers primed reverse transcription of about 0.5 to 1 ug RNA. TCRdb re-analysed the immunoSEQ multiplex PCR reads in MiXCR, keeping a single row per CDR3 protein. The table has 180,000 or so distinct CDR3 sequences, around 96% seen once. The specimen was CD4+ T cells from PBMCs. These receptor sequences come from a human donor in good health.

DNA of the CDR3: TGTGCCAGCAGCGTACAGGACCGGGGCTTGGGTGAGCAGTTCTTC. Its translation: CASSVQDRGLGEQFF. The chain employs TRBV9 and TRBJ2-1, with D perhaps matching TRBD1 or TRBD2 (5 bases each). This CDR3 is 15 amino acids long. Between the trimmed V and J ends, which lost 1 base and 9 bases, there was a span of 17 bases. CDR1 is SGDLS, CDR2 YYNGEE, per germline.

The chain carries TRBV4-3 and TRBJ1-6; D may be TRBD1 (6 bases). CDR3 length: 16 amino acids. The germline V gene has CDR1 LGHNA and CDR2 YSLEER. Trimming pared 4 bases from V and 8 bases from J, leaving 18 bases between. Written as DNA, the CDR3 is TGCGCCAGCAGCCGATTTGTTGGGGGCACGGATTCACCCCTCCACTTT. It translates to CASSRFVGGTDSPLHF.